The rows below give T cell receptor beta chains drawn from one sample of a study of CD8 T cells in ankylosing spondylitis. TCRdb passed the 5' RACE reads through MiXCR, listing each CDR3 protein once. The sample has around 280,000 distinct CDR3 sequences, 20% seen once. The sequenced material came from blood, either unsorted or a sorted T cell fraction (not recorded which). The receptors originated from a male donor with ankylosing spondylitis or in good health (not recorded which). CDR3s include the opening cysteine and the closing phenylalanine or tryptophan. A D gene is named only where the DNA matches it firmly. Only some rows state a clone size, as once, few, many or a class for expanded clones.

size: .; J: TRBJ2-3; V: TRBV10-3; D: .; CDR3: CAISGQARDTQYF; DNA: TGTGCCATCAGTGGGCAGGCCAGAGATACGCAGTATTTT
size: once; J: TRBJ2-1; V: TRBV14; D: .; CDR3: CASSQLGGQSSYNERFF; DNA: TGTGCCAGCAGCCAGCTAGGGGGGCAGTCCTCCTACAATGAGCGGTTCTTC
size: .; J: TRBJ2-3; V: TRBV5-1; D: TRBD2; CDR3: CASSLGLAGGGTDTQYF; DNA: TGCGCCAGCAGCTTGGGACTAGCGGGAGGAGGCACAGATACGCAGTATTTT
size: few; J: TRBJ2-3; V: TRBV14; D: .; CDR3: CASSQGPGDTQYF; DNA: TGTGCCAGCAGCCAGGGCCCCGGAGATACGCAGTATTTT
size: .; J: TRBJ2-1; V: TRBV5-1; D: TRBD2; CDR3: CASSLQGLAYNEQFF; DNA: TGCGCCAGCAGCTTGCAGGGACTAGCATACAATGAGCAGTTCTTC
size: few; J: TRBJ1-1; V: TRBV20-1; D: .; CDR3: CSATSGLGAFF; DNA: TGCAGTGCCACCTCCGGACTTGGAGCTTTCTTT
size: many; J: TRBJ1-5; V: TRBV9; D: .; CDR3: CASSVAPEGQPQHF; DNA: TGTGCCAGCAGCGTAGCTCCCGAGGGCCAGCCCCAGCATTTT
size: .; J: TRBJ2-2; V: TRBV27; D: .; CDR3: CASSLSRGPHTGELFF; DNA: TGTGCCAGCAGTTTATCCCGCGGACCGCACACCGGGGAGCTGTTTTTT
size: .; J: TRBJ1-2; V: TRBV7-9; D: TRBD1; CDR3: CASSTNRGLDYGYTF; DNA: TGTGCCAGCAGCACAAACAGGGGGCTGGACTATGGCTACACCTTC
size: .; J: TRBJ2-5; V: TRBV20-1; D: .; CDR3: CSARDWQRETQYF; DNA: TGCAGTGCTAGAGATTGGCAAAGGGAGACCCAGTACTTC
size: .; J: TRBJ2-4; V: TRBV12-3/TRBV12-4; D: .; CDR3: CASSPGVWGQAKNIQYF; DNA: TGTGCCAGCAGCCCCGGGGTCTGGGGTCAAGCCAAAAACATTCAGTACTTC
size: .; J: TRBJ2-3; V: TRBV24-1; D: .; CDR3: CATSDFPGTSTDTQYF; DNA: TGTGCCACCAGTGATTTCCCCGGGACTAGCACAGATACGCAGTATTTT
size: .; J: TRBJ1-1; V: TRBV3-1; D: TRBD1; CDR3: CASSQGQFDTEAFF; DNA: TGTGCCAGCAGCCAGGGACAGTTCGACACTGAAGCTTTCTTT
size: few; J: TRBJ1-1; V: TRBV14; D: .; CDR3: CASSQDLVSGEAFF; DNA: TGTGCCAGCAGCCAAGATCTAGTTTCGGGTGAAGCTTTCTTT
size: few; J: TRBJ1-1; V: TRBV25-1; D: .; CDR3: CASRDTMNTEAFF; DNA: TGTGCCAGCAGAGATACGATGAACACTGAAGCTTTCTTT
size: .; J: TRBJ2-2; V: TRBV12-3/TRBV12-4; D: .; CDR3: CASSQTGRGTGELFF; DNA: TGTGCCAGCAGCCAAACAGGGAGGGGCACCGGGGAGCTGTTTTTT
size: .; J: TRBJ2-3; V: TRBV9; D: .; CDR3: CASSVDPSGSARDTQYF; DNA: TGTGCCAGCAGCGTAGACCCCTCTGGGAGCGCAAGGGATACGCAGTATTTT
size: many; J: TRBJ1-1; V: TRBV20-1; D: .; CDR3: CSARRRARNTEAFF; DNA: TGCAGTGCTAGAAGGAGGGCCAGGAACACTGAAGCTTTCTTT
size: .; J: TRBJ1-3; V: TRBV20-1; D: .; CDR3: CSARRYSGNTIYF; DNA: TGCAGTGCTAGACGTTACTCTGGAAACACCATATATTTT
size: few; J: TRBJ2-1; V: TRBV12-3/TRBV12-4; D: .; CDR3: CASSHRDQNENEQFF; DNA: TGTGCCAGCAGCCATCGGGATCAGAATGAAAATGAGCAGTTCTTC
size: many; J: TRBJ1-2; V: TRBV29-1; D: TRBD1; CDR3: CSATGRTGNGYTF; DNA: TGCAGCGCTACTGGCCGGACAGGGAATGGCTACACCTTC
size: many; J: TRBJ2-5; V: TRBV27; D: TRBD2; CDR3: CASSLGLAGAAQETQYF; DNA: TGTGCCAGCAGTTTAGGCCTAGCGGGGGCGGCCCAAGAGACCCAGTACTTC
size: few; J: TRBJ1-5; V: TRBV18; D: TRBD1; CDR3: CASSPGTGDSNQPQHF; DNA: TGTGCCAGCTCACCTGGGACAGGAGATAGCAATCAGCCCCAGCATTTT
size: few; J: TRBJ2-2; V: TRBV19; D: .; CDR3: CASNLRGDNTGELFF; DNA: TGTGCCAGTAATTTGAGGGGGGATAACACCGGGGAGCTGTTTTTT
size: .; J: TRBJ1-1; V: TRBV12-3/TRBV12-4; D: .; CDR3: CASSLAGGGATEAFF; DNA: TGTGCCAGCAGTTTAGCCGGGGGGGGAGCCACTGAAGCTTTCTTT
size: .; J: TRBJ1-1; V: TRBV27; D: .; CDR3: CASTRLGGGTEAFF; DNA: TGTGCCAGCACCCGACTCGGGGGGGGCACTGAAGCTTTCTTT
size: once; J: TRBJ2-2; V: TRBV7-6; D: .; CDR3: CATRVNPLNTGELFF; DNA: TGTGCCACCAGAGTGAATCCTTTGAACACCGGGGAGCTGTTTTTT
size: many; J: TRBJ2-3; V: TRBV4-1; D: .; CDR3: CASSQGSLGSDTQYF; DNA: TGCGCCAGCAGCCAAGGGTCTCTGGGGTCAGATACGCAGTATTTT
size: many; J: TRBJ2-1; V: TRBV20-1; D: .; CDR3: CSASGFYNEQFF; DNA: TGCAGTGCCAGTGGCTTCTACAATGAGCAGTTCTTC